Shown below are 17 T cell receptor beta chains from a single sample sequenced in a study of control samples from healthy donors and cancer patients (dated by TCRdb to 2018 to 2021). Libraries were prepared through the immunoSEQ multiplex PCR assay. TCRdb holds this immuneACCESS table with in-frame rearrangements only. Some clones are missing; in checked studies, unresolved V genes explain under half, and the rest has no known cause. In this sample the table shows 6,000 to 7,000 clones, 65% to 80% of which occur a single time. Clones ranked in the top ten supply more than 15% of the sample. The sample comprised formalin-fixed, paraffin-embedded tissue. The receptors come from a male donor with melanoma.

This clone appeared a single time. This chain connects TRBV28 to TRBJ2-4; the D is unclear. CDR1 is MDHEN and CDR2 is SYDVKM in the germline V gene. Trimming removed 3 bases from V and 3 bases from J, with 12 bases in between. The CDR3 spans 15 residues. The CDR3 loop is CASSFVTGRKNIQYF. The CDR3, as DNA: TGTGCCAGCAGTTTCGTGACCGGGCGCAAAAACATTCAGTACTTC. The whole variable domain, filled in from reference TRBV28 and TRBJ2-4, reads DVKVTQSSRYLVKRTGEKVFLECVQDMDHENMFWYRQDPGLGLRLIYFSYDVKMKEKGDIPEGYSVSREKKERFSLILESASTNQTSMYLCASSFVTGRKNIQYFGAGTRLSVL.

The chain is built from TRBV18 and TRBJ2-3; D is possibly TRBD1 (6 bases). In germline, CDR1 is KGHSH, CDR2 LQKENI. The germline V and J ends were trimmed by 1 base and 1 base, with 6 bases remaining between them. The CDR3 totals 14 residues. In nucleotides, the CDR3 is TGTGCCAGCTCACCACGACAGGGCACAGATACGCAGTATTTT. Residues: CASSPRQGTDTQYF.

DNA for the CDR3: TGTGCCAGCAGCTTCGGCGGAGGCTGGGAGTCCTATAATTCACCCCTCCACTTT. Protein product: CASSFGGGWESYNSPLHF. The chain links TRBV5-4 to TRBJ1-6; D unclear. Germline-derived CDR1 and CDR2 are SGHNT and YYREEE (reference sequence). Between the trimmed V and J ends, which lost 2 bases and 1 base, there was a span of 16 bases. The CDR3 totals 18 residues.

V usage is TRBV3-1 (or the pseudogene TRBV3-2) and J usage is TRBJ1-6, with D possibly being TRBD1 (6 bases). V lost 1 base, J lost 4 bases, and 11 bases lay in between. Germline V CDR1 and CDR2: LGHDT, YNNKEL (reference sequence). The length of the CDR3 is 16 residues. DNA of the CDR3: TGTGCCAGCAGCCAAGTCGGGGGCGGATATAATTCACCCCTCCACTTT. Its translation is CASSQVGGGYNSPLHF.

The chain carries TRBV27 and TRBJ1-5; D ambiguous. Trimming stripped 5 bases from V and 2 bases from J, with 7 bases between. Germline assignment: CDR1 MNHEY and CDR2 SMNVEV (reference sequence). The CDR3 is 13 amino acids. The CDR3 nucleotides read TGTGCCAGCAGTCCCGGCGGCAATCAGCCCCAGCATTTT. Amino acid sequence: CASSPGGNQPQHF.

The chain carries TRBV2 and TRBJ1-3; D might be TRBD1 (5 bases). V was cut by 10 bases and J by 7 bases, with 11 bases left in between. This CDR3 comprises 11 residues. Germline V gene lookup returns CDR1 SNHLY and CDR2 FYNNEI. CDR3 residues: CATWYRNTIYF. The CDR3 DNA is TGTGCCACCTGGTACAGGAACACCATATATTTT.

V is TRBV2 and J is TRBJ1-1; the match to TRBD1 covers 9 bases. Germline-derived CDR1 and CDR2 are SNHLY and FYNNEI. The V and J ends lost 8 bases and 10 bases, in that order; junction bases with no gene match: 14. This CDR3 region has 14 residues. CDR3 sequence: CASGYRDREGIAFF. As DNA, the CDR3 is TGTGCCAGCGGATACCGGGACAGGGAGGGAATAGCTTTCTTT.

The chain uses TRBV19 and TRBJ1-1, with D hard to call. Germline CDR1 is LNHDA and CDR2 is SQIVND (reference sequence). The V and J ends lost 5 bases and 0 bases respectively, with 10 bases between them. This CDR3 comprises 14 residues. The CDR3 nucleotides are TGTGCCAGTAGTTCCAGGACTCTGAACACTGAAGCTTTCTTT. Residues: CASSSRTLNTEAFF.

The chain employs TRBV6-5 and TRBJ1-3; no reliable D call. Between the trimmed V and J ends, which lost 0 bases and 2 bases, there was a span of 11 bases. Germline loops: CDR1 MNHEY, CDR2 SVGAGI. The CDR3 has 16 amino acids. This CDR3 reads CASSYSRTSAGNTIYF. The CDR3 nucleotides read TGTGCCAGCAGTTACTCGAGGACCTCTGCTGGAAACACCATATATTTT.

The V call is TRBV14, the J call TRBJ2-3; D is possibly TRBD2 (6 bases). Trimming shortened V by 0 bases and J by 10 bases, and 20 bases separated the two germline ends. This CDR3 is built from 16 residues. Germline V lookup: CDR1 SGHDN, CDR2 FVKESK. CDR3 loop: CASSQDSARAGGAQYF. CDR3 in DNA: TGTGCCAGCAGCCAAGATTCGGCCCGGGCGGGCGGGGCGCAGTATTTT.

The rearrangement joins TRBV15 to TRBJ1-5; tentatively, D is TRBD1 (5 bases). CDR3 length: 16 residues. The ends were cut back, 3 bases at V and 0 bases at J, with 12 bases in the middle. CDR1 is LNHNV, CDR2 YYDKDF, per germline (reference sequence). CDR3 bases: TGTGCCACCAGCAGGAGGGGCGGGGATAGCAATCAGCCCCAGCATTTT. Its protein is CATSRRGGDSNQPQHF.

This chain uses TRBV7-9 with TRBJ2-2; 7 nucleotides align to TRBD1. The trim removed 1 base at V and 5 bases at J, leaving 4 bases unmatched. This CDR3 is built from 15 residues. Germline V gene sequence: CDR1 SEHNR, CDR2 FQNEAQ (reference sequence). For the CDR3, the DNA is TGTGCCAGCAGCTTAGACAGACAGGGTACCGGGGAGCTGTTTTTT. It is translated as CASSLDRQGTGELFF.

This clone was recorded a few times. In DNA form, the CDR3 reads TGTGCCAGCAGAAGGACAGGGGGTGAAAAACTGTTTTTT. This sequence encodes CASRRTGGEKLFF. V is TRBV2 and J is TRBJ1-4; TRBD1 aligns across 10 bases. J gave up 7 bases and V 6 bases, and 2 bases lay outside the gene matches. In germline, CDR1 is SNHLY, CDR2 FYNNEI. This CDR3 comprises 13 residues.

The CDR3 loop is CASSWTVEAFF. CDR3 DNA: TGTGCCAGTAGCTGGACAGTTGAAGCTTTCTTT. The V gene is TRBV19, the J gene TRBJ1-1; TRBD1 is a possible D gene (6 bases). The CDR3 is made up of 11 amino acids. In germline, CDR1 is LNHDA, CDR2 SQIVND (reference sequence). Trimming took 6 bases from V and 7 from J, leaving 9 bases between them. Combining the CDR3 with reference TRBV19 and TRBJ1-1 gives the whole variable domain DGGITQSPKYLFRKEGQNVTLSCEQNLNHDAMYWYRQDPGQGLRLIYYSQIVNDFQKGDIAEGYSVSREKKESFPLTVTSAQKNPTAFYLCASSWTVEAFFGQGTRLTVV.

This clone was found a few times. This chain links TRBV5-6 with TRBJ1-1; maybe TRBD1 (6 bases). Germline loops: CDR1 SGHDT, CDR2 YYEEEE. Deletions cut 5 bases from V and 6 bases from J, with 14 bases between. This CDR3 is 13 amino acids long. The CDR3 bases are TGTGCCAGCAGTCTCGTACAGGGTTCTGAAGCTTTCTTT. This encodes CASSLVQGSEAFF.

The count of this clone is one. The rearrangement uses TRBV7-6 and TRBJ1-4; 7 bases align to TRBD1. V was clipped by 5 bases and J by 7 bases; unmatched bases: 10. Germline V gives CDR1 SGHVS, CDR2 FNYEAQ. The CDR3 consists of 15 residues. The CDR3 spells CASSDQQGRGEKLFF. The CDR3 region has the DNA TGTGCCAGCAGCGATCAACAGGGGCGGGGTGAAAAACTGTTTTTT.

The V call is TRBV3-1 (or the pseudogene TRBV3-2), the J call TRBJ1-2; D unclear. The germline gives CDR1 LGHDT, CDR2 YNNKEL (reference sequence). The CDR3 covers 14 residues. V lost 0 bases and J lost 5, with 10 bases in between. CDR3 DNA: TGTGCCAGCAGCCAAGATCGAGAGATATATGGCTACACCTTC. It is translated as CASSQDREIYGYTF.